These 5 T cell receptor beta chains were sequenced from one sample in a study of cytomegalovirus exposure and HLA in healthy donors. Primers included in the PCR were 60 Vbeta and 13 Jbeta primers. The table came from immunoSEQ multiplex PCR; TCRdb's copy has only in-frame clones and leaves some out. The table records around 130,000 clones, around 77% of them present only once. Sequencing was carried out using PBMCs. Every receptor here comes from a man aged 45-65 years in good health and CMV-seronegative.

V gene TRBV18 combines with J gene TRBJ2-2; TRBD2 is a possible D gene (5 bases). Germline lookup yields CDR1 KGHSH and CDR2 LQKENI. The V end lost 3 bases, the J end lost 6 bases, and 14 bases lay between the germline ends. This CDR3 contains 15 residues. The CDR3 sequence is CASSPPGFSAGELFF. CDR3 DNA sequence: TGTGCCAGCTCACCCCCGGGATTCTCGGCCGGGGAGCTGTTTTTT.

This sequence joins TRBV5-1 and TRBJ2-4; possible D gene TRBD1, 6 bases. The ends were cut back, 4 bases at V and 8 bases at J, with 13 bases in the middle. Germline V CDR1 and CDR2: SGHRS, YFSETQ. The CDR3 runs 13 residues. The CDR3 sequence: CASSTGQLDIQYF. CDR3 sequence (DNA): TGCGCCAGCAGCACCGGACAGTTAGACATTCAGTACTTC.

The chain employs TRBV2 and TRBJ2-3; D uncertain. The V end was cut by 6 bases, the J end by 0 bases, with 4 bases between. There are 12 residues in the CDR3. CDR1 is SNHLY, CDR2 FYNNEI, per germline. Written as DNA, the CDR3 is TGTGCCAGCAGCTATAGCACAGATACGCAGTATTTT. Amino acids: CASSYSTDTQYF.

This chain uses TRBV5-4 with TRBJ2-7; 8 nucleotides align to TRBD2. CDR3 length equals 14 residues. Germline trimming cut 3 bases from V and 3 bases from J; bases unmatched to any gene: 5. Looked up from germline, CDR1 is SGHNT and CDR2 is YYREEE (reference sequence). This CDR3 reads CASSSQRESYEQYF. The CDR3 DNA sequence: TGTGCCAGCAGCTCACAGCGGGAGAGCTACGAGCAGTACTTC.

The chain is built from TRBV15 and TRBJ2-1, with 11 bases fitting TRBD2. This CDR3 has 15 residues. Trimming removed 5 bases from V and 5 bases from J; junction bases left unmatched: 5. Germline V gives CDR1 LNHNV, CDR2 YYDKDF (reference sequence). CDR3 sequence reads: CATSFSGRAHNEQFF. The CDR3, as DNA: TGTGCCACCAGCTTTAGCGGGAGGGCACACAATGAGCAGTTCTTC.